Detailed here is one T cell receptor (beta chain). Germline CDR1 reads DFQATT; CDR2 reads SNEGSKA (reference sequence). The CDR3 has 16 amino acids. The V segment lost 6 bases and the J segment 3 bases; nucleotides outside the gene matches: 11. In TCRdb, the RT-PCR reads were re-called with MiXCR into one record per CDR3 protein. The table has around 750,000 distinct CDR3 sequences, about 20% seen once. The data originate from a study of response to subunit inactivated influenza vaccine. This sequence was found in a man between 45 and 60 years old who received an inactivated influenza vaccine. Material: PBMCs from blood, obtained roughly 5 days after vaccination. V is TRBV20-1 and J is TRBJ1-5; 10 bases fit TRBD1. CDR3 residues: CSAPAGDRGNNQPQHF. The CDR3, as DNA: TGCAGTGCCCCAGCGGGGGACAGGGGAAACAATCAGCCCCAGCATTTT.